The present TCR beta chain was sequenced within a study of blood T cell repertoires in COVID-19. On the study more broadly: The study drew acute and convalescent COVID-19 samples from the United States, Italy and Spain. Sources were T cells, B-cell-depleted T cells, or PBMCs; the material itself was cDNA or gDNA.

CDR1 SGHTA and CDR2 FQGNSA come from the germline V gene. This CDR3 has 16 amino acids. The V end lost 0 bases, the J end lost 0 bases, and 10 bases lay between the germline ends. Grouping used clinical history reported by participants in a survey and questionnaire. In the original workflow: Reference gene primer amplification gave nucleated cell count estimates. Only in-frame clones appear in the TCRdb table, and some are missing; sequencing was by immunoSEQ multiplex PCR. D and trimming were read from the DNA, whereas the V and J calls and clone size are those reported in that table. The data hold a few hundred thousand clones, with approximately 90% observed a single time.

The clonotype comes from a woman in her thirties who had recovered from COVID-19. Material for sequencing was PBMCs or T cells enriched from blood (not recorded which). The genes are TRBV7-2 and TRBJ2-3; D is perhaps TRBD2 (6 bases). CDR3 DNA: TGTGCCAGCAGCTTAGCGCTGGGGGGTAGCACAGATACGCAGTATTTT. Translating gives CASSLALGGSTDTQYF.